The entry below gives a single T cell receptor beta chain sequence along with its context. The target antigen is unknown. A junction boundary mismatches the germline segment, possibly from a read error. The data were taken from a study of cytomegalovirus exposure and HLA in healthy donors. About the research overall: The Caucasian-associated ancestry cluster held over 65% of some 420 genotyped donors.

In the PCR, 60 Vbeta and 13 Jbeta primers were used. The repertoire was sequenced with immunoSEQ multiplex PCR; TCRdb's copy has only in-frame clones and lacks some. Among approximately 76,000 clones, roughly 85% were seen once, and the ten largest hold roughly 2.5%. Germline loops: CDR1 ENHRY, CDR2 SYGVKD. This CDR3 is built from 16 residues. Findings and limits, study-wide: The majority of CMV-associated TCR beta chains were reported as apparently HLA-restricted in a later analysis.

This sequence was found in a man in his thirties or forties in good health and CMV-seronegative. The source material was PBMCs. V is TRBV10-3 and J is TRBJ1-3, with TRBD1 matching 8 bases. The CDR3 DNA follows: TGTGCCAGCAGTGACCGGGACAGGCTTTACGGAAACACCATATATTTT. It codes for CASSDRDRLYGNTIYF.